This T cell receptor beta chain was identified during a study of response to subunit inactivated influenza vaccine. TCRdb independently ran MiXCR on the RT-PCR reads; one entry per CDR3 protein. The sample shows 700,000 to 900,000 distinct CDR3 sequences, approximately 21% of them seen only once. The V gene's germline CDR1 is SGHVS and CDR2 FQNEAQ. V lost 1 base to trimming and J lost 8 bases; unmatched junction nucleotides: 3. CDR3 length: 14 amino acids. Sequenced material: PBMCs from blood, taken roughly 5 days after vaccination. The chain links TRBV7-8 to TRBJ2-1; 9 bases fit TRBD1. The clonotype comes from a middle-aged man who received an inactivated influenza vaccine. Written as DNA, the CDR3 is TGTGCCAGCAGCTTAGTACAGGGGGCCCATGAGCAGTTCTTC. It yields the protein CASSLVQGAHEQFF.